The sequence of this T cell receptor beta chain was determined in a study of a mutant IDH1 vaccine in newly diagnosed glioma. At the level of the study: Therapy received beforehand was radiotherapy, temozolomide, or both, with most patients given both.

Trimming cost V 5 bases and J 4 bases, with 9 bases left between them. CDR3 length: 13 amino acids. From germline, CDR1 is SQVTM and CDR2 ANQGSEA. General study results and limits: Top-clonotype changes in peripheral T cells seemed unrelated to pseudoprogression.

Profiled with immunoSEQ multiplex PCR; TCRdb holds only in-frame clones, not every one. Altogether about 65,000 clones are present, approximately 81% being singletons, with the ten largest covering roughly 3.9%. Specified time point: week 23, last vaccination. Every single dose of the vaccine, 300 ug of mutant IDH1 20-mer peptide, came with topical imiquimod. Details on this clone: Antigen unknown.

This material consisted of PBMCs, taken from a glioma patient whose treatment included an IDH1 peptide vaccine. This receptor was taken from a man aged 25-40 years with glioma. The chain links TRBV29-1 to TRBJ2-6, with D unclear. CDR3 region: CSVFLVGANVLTF. CDR3 in DNA: TGCAGCGTTTTTTTAGTCGGGGCCAACGTCCTGACTTTC.